This T cell receptor (beta chain) appears in the sequencing data of a study of shared clonotypes between healthy human individuals. Looking at the study overall: Per-donor plates numbered three CD4 naive, three CD4 memory, two CD8 naive and one CD8 memory.

The deep-level immunoSEQ assay was used. The protocol was immunoSEQ multiplex PCR, while the TCRdb copy is restricted to in-frame clones and leaves out a portion. The sample gives around 2,000,000 clones, 85% to 95% of which show up once; 1.2% is in the top ten. Naivety among CD8 cells was defined by CD45RO negativity and positive CCR7 selection, thereby excluding terminally differentiated effector memory CD45RA+ cells. Recent vaccinations or acute infections were absent in the healthy HIV-negative adult donors. Germline CDR1 is MNHNS and CDR2 is SASEGT. The CDR3 runs 14 residues. Trimming pared 7 bases from V and 2 bases from J, leaving 15 bases between.

The V call is TRBV6-1, the J call TRBJ2-7, with no clear D. Material for sequencing was naive CD8+ T cells sorted from blood. This sequence was found in a man younger than 30 in good health. The CDR3 DNA reads TGTGCCAGCACCCCAGCCATAGTTACCTACGAGCAGTACTTC. It encodes CASTPAIVTYEQYF.